This TCR beta chain was identified during a study of cytomegalovirus exposure and HLA in healthy donors. Study-level information: A prior analysis found about 120 million unique TCR beta sequences from 150 million to 200 million T cells.

In germline, CDR1 is MDHEN, CDR2 SYDVKM. The CDR3 has 14 amino acids. J lost 8 bases, V lost 6 bases, and 10 bases had no gene match. Notes on this clone: Its antigen remains unknown.

Both 60 Vbeta primers and 13 Jbeta primers went into the PCR. TCRdb's copy holds only in-frame clones and misses some; the assay was immunoSEQ multiplex PCR. This repertoire shows over 70,000 clones, about three quarters found once; its top ten account for about 2.7%. Overall study findings and caveats: Only CMV serostatus was available as immune exposure information.

Although they were nominally healthy when sampled, donors likely had unrecorded immune exposures. This receptor was obtained from a male donor in good health and CMV-seropositive. The J gene is TRBJ1-2, the V gene TRBV28; 9 nucleotides agree with TRBD1. The sample taken for sequencing was PBMCs. The CDR3 DNA reads as TGTGCCAGCAGCCCAACGGGACAGGGAGGCGGCTACACCTTC. It codes for CASSPTGQGGGYTF.